This TCR beta chain stems from a study of molecular identifiers for immune sequencing clone quantification. Findings and caveats of the study: In naive cells, clones above 20 RNA copies held under 1% of molecules, whereas in effector cells they held over 99%. Spiked Jurkat TCR RNA equal to one cell could reportedly be picked out among one million naive cells.

TCRdb re-analysed the PCR reads in MiXCR, keeping a single row per CDR3 protein. The sample contains around 470,000 distinct CDR3 sequences, 25% of which appear only once. This clonotype has a count of ten or more. Its specificity is not known. Germline CDR1 is GTSNPN and CDR2 is SVGIG (reference sequence). J lost 0 bases, V lost 8 bases, and 7 bases had no gene match. The CDR3 contains 14 residues. V and J are TRBV30 and TRBJ1-3; 7 nucleotides align to TRBD1. Sequencing was done on a sample of naive CD8+ T cells from blood, with Jurkat cell RNA spiked in. Subset indicated: FACS-sorted CD8+CD4-CCR7+CD45RA+ naive T cells. This receptor was taken from a human donor in good health. Some libraries in this study had Jurkat cell RNA spiked in. As DNA, the CDR3 is TGTGCCGGCGGGACAGTCAGCTCTGGAAACACCATATATTTT. This codes for CAGGTVSSGNTIYF.